Shown below are 14 T cell receptor beta chains from a single sample sequenced in a study of beta chain features in type 1 diabetes. Study results and caveats: There was a moderate but significant shortening of TCRB CDR3s in all four CD4+ subsets of Type 1 diabetes patients.

Which antigens these TCRs recognize remains unknown. Expressed TCRB transcripts were sequenced because the isolated RNA had all been reverse transcribed beforehand. TCRdb's copy holds only in-frame clones and misses some; the assay was immunoSEQ multiplex PCR. The sample comprises 300,000 to 450,000 clones, over 9% of which are singletons, and less than 0.65% rests with the top ten. The sequencing input was central memory CD4+ T cells from blood. Every receptor here comes from a man aged 25 to 40 with type 1 diabetes.

This clone was seen only a few times. V usage is TRBV5-1 and J usage is TRBJ2-3; TRBD1 or TRBD2 may be the D gene (5 bases each). Germline V CDR1 and CDR2: SGHRS, YFSETQ. Deletions cut 4 bases from V and 4 bases from J, with 13 bases between. This CDR3 is 14 amino acids long. CDR3 amino acids: CASSEGNSADTQYF. The CDR3 nucleotides are TGCGCCAGCAGCGAGGGGAACTCCGCAGATACGCAGTATTTT.

There are a few counts of this clone. This chain joins TRBV7-2 and TRBJ2-7, with D maybe TRBD2 (6 bases). CDR3 length: 14 amino acids. From germline, CDR1 is SGHTA and CDR2 FQGNSA. The germline V and J ends were trimmed by 5 bases and 3 bases, with 14 bases remaining between them. CDR3 DNA sequence: TGTGCCAGCAGCGCAGTCTCCGGGAGCTACGAGCAGTACTTC. As protein: CASSAVSGSYEQYF.

The J gene is TRBJ2-7, the V gene TRBV19; 9 nucleotides match TRBD1. V shed 2 bases and J 5 bases; nucleotides not matched to a gene: 4. CDR1 and CDR2 from the germline V gene are LNHDA and SQIVND (reference sequence). The CDR3 length is 14 residues. The CDR3 protein is CASSINRGHDEQYF. For the CDR3, the DNA is TGTGCCAGTAGTATAAACAGGGGGCACGACGAGCAGTACTTC.

A few counts support this clone. This chain connects TRBV5-4 to TRBJ1-2; D call uncertain. CDR3 length: 12 residues. Trimming took off 2 bases at V and 2 bases at J, with 4 bases between the two ends. CDR1 and CDR2 from the germline V gene are SGHNT and YYREEE (reference sequence). CDR3 DNA: TGTGCCAGCAGCTTAGCAAACTATGGCTACACCTTC. As protein: CASSLANYGYTF. Based on the CDR3 plus reference TRBV5-4 and TRBJ1-2, the full variable domain is ETGVTQSPTHLIKTRGQQVTLRCSSQSGHNTVSWYQQALGQGPQFIFQYYREEENGRGNFPPRFSGLQFPNYSSELNVNALELDDSALYLCASSLANYGYTFGSGTRLTVV.

CDR3 amino acids: CASTEGVGDTQYF. The CDR3 DNA reads as TGCGCCAGCACCGAGGGGGTCGGAGATACGCAGTATTTT. The chain is built from TRBV5-1 and TRBJ2-3; possibly TRBD1 for D (6 bases). Trimming stripped 6 bases from V and 5 bases from J, with 13 bases between. From germline, CDR1 is SGHRS and CDR2 YFSETQ. The CDR3 length is 13 residues.

This clone was recorded a few times. The genes are TRBV6-5 and TRBJ2-3, with 7 bases that match TRBD2. With 2 bases clipped from V and 4 bases from J, the junction kept 6 bases outside the gene matches. The CDR3 spans 15 residues. Germline V CDR1 and CDR2: MNHEY, SVGAGI. The CDR3: CASSYQAGVSDTQYF. CDR3 nucleotide sequence: TGTGCCAGCAGTTACCAGGCGGGAGTTTCAGATACGCAGTATTTT.

This clone turned up a few times. J is TRBJ1-1 and V is TRBV30; D is undetermined. Germline CDR1 is GTSNPN and CDR2 is SVGIG (reference sequence). Trimming removed 2 bases from V and 3 bases from J, with 19 bases in between. This CDR3 region has 16 residues. CDR3 in amino acids: CAWSRYNKVFDTEAFF. The CDR3 DNA sequence: TGTGCCTGGAGTCGCTATAACAAGGTCTTCGACACTGAAGCTTTCTTT.

The chain joins TRBV7-2 to TRBJ2-3; D gene ambiguous. The CDR3 contains 14 residues. In germline, CDR1 is SGHTA, CDR2 FQGNSA. V was cut by 3 bases and J by 2 bases, with 9 bases left in between. The CDR3 DNA reads TGTGCCAGCAGCTTGGGGATAACCACAGATACGCAGTATTTT. Translation: CASSLGITTDTQYF.

The chain links TRBV7-9 to TRBJ1-1, with D uncertain. V was trimmed by 5 bases and J by 4 bases, leaving 11 bases between them. CDR1 and CDR2 from the germline V gene are SEHNR and FQNEAQ (reference sequence). This CDR3 has 13 residues. CDR3 in DNA: TGTGCCAGCAGCGATGTATTCGTCACTGAAGCTTTCTTT. Its protein product is CASSDVFVTEAFF.

This clone was recorded many times. Likely a read error: the CDR3 ends without its conserved phenylalanine or tryptophan. The DNA is omitted, as the CDR3 cannot be located on it reliably, and the CDR3 follows TCRdb's listing. The chain links TRBV30 to TRBJ1-4; TRBD1 reflects the table's D call only, with no check against the DNA. Germline CDR1 GTSNPN, CDR2 SVGIG (reference sequence). The CDR3 adds up to 12 amino acids, both ends counted. The CDR3 region is CAWSVSRGALRT.

This clone was detected only a few times. The chain employs TRBV5-4 and TRBJ1-4; 7 bases match TRBD1. V was pared by 3 bases and J by 8 bases, with 7 bases of the junction left unmatched. Germline CDR1 and CDR2: SGHNT and YYREEE (reference sequence). This CDR3 has 14 residues. CDR3 amino acids: CASSSDGTDEKLFF. CDR3 in DNA: TGTGCCAGCAGCTCCGACGGGACAGACGAAAAACTGTTTTTT.

This clone was recorded a few times. This rearrangement joins TRBV9 to TRBJ1-3; 8 bases are a match to TRBD1. The CDR3 spans 14 residues. Germline V gives CDR1 SGDLS, CDR2 YYNGEE. V lost 0 bases, J lost 7 bases, and 3 bases stayed unmatched. CDR3 in amino acids: CASSVARTGNTIYF. The CDR3 region has the DNA TGTGCCAGCAGCGTAGCGCGGACAGGGAACACCATATATTTT. The full variable domain, completed using reference TRBV9 and TRBJ1-3, is DSGVTQTPKHLITATGQRVTLRCSPRSGDLSVYWYQQSLDQGLQFLIQYYNGEERAKGNILERFSAQQFPDLHSELNLSSLELGDSALYFCASSVARTGNTIYFGEGSWLTVV.

In its sample, this clone was seen a few times. V gene TRBV5-4 combines with J gene TRBJ2-5; TRBD1 might be the D (7 bases). The CDR3 consists of 11 residues. Germline V CDR1 and CDR2: SGHNT, YYREEE (reference sequence). V was pared by 8 bases and J by 4 bases, with 9 bases between. CDR3: CASQGGETQYF. CDR3 in DNA: TGTGCCAGTCAGGGGGGAGAGACCCAGTACTTC.

This clone was found a few times. The V call is TRBV9, the J call TRBJ2-7, with 7 bases aligning to TRBD2. V lost 4 bases to trimming and J lost 3 bases; unmatched junction nucleotides: 10. This CDR3 comprises 15 residues. CDR1 and CDR2 (germline): SGDLS, YYNGEE. The CDR3 nucleotides read TGTGCCAGCAGCTCCGGTCGGCTAGCGGACTACGAGCAGTACTTC. Amino acids: CASSSGRLADYEQYF. Complete variable domain (other parts from reference TRBV9 and TRBJ2-7): DSGVTQTPKHLITATGQRVTLRCSPRSGDLSVYWYQQSLDQGLQFLIQYYNGEERAKGNILERFSAQQFPDLHSELNLSSLELGDSALYFCASSSGRLADYEQYFGPGTRLTVT.